The 24 T cell receptor beta chains below come from one sample, sequenced in a study of cytomegalovirus exposure and HLA in healthy donors. PCR was performed using 60 Vbeta and 13 Jbeta primers. Sequencing was performed with immunoSEQ multiplex PCR; in TCRdb, only in-frame clones are kept and a portion is missing. Altogether 35,000 to 40,000 clones are present, 74% being singletons, with the ten largest covering 6.3%. The sequencing input was PBMCs. Every receptor here comes from a man in his thirties or forties in good health and CMV-seronegative.

This chain joins TRBV11-2 and TRBJ2-7; unclear D gene. V shed 4 bases and J shed 2 bases, with 6 bases lying between them. This CDR3 is 12 amino acids long. Germline assignment: CDR1 SGHAT and CDR2 FQNNGV. In DNA form, the CDR3 reads TGTGCCAGCAGCTCCCGCGCCTACGAGCAGTACTTC. Its protein product is CASSSRAYEQYF.

The V call is TRBV15, the J call TRBJ2-3; maybe TRBD2 (6 bases). V lost 3 bases to trimming and J lost 1 base, with 29 bases between them. The CDR3 contains 21 residues. Germline V gene sequence: CDR1 LNHNV, CDR2 YYDKDF (reference sequence). CDR3 region: CATSSIDGGMGVLLRTDTQYF. In DNA, the CDR3 is TGTGCCACCAGCAGTATAGATGGGGGGATGGGGGTATTACTACGCACAGATACGCAGTATTTT.

The chain carries TRBV6-1 and TRBJ1-2; TRBD1 might be the D (6 bases). V was cut by 0 bases and J by 8 bases, with 16 bases left in between. CDR3 length: 15 residues. Germline assignment: CDR1 MNHNS and CDR2 SASEGT. This CDR3 reads CASSEAPGARKGYTF. The CDR3 nucleotides are TGTGCCAGCAGTGAAGCGCCAGGGGCGCGTAAGGGCTACACCTTC.

The V and J genes are TRBV5-1 and TRBJ1-2; perhaps TRBD1 as D (6 bases). The CDR3 consists of 18 residues. V was pared by 1 base and J by 0 bases, with 19 bases between. Germline V gene lookup returns CDR1 SGHRS and CDR2 YFSETQ. The DNA of the CDR3 is TGCGCCAGCAGCTTGCTATCCGGACAGTTGATGGCTAACTATGGCTACACCTTC. It encodes CASSLLSGQLMANYGYTF.

The chain has TRBV5-4 and TRBJ1-2, with TRBD1 matching over 7 bases. The CDR3 runs to 12 residues. V shed 4 bases and J 7 bases; nucleotides not matched to a gene: 4. Germline CDR1 reads SGHNT; CDR2 reads YYREEE (reference sequence). The CDR3 DNA is TGTGCCAGCAGCCAAAGGGACAGTGGCTACACCTTC. It specifies CASSQRDSGYTF.

The chain recombines TRBV5-4 with TRBJ2-5; 9 bases align to TRBD1. With 3 bases clipped from V and 3 bases from J, the junction kept 6 bases outside the gene matches. CDR1 is SGHNT, CDR2 YYREEE, per germline (reference sequence). The CDR3 is made up of 15 amino acids. For the CDR3, the DNA is TGTGCCAGCAGCTCCACAGGGGGCGCGGAAGAGACCCAGTACTTC. This sequence encodes CASSSTGGAEETQYF.

The chain has TRBV5-1 and TRBJ2-7, with D possibly TRBD1 on 5 matching bases. Trimming took 4 bases from V and 0 from J, leaving 17 bases between them. Germline V gene sequence: CDR1 SGHRS, CDR2 YFSETQ. This CDR3 comprises 16 residues. DNA for the CDR3: TGCGCCAGCAGCCCGCAAGGAAGGGGTGTCTCCTACGAGCAGTACTTC. Translation gives CASSPQGRGVSYEQYF.

The chain links TRBV19 to TRBJ2-7, with a tentative D call TRBD2 (5 bases). V lost 9 bases to trimming and J lost 3 bases, with 18 bases between them. The CDR3 is made up of 14 amino acids. Germline CDR1 LNHDA, CDR2 SQIVND (reference sequence). The CDR3 coding sequence is TGTGCCAGCGAGAAAAAGCACGGGAACTACGAGCAGTACTTC. Encoded protein: CASEKKHGNYEQYF.

V is TRBV7-2 and J is TRBJ2-6; D may be TRBD2 (6 bases). V lost 0 bases, J lost 0 bases, and 6 bases lay in between. Germline V gene sequence: CDR1 SGHTA, CDR2 FQGNSA. There are 16 residues in the CDR3. CDR3 loop: CASSLARGSGANVLTF. The CDR3 bases are TGTGCCAGCAGCTTAGCGCGGGGCTCTGGGGCCAACGTCCTGACTTTC.

This clone was seen more than once but under ten times. This chain joins TRBV15 and TRBJ2-1, with 12 bases aligning to TRBD2. The germline CDR1 and CDR2 sequences are LNHNV and YYDKDF (reference sequence). V shed 4 bases and J 4 bases; nucleotides not matched to a gene: 2. CDR3 length equals 15 residues. The CDR3 coding sequence is TGTGCCACCAGCAAGGGACTAGCGGGTTACAATGAGCAGTTCTTC. The encoded protein is CATSKGLAGYNEQFF.

The chain combines TRBV30 with TRBJ2-5; possible D gene TRBD1, 6 bases. This CDR3 has 13 residues. CDR1 and CDR2 (germline): GTSNPN, SVGIG (reference sequence). V lost 2 bases and J 4 bases, leaving 11 bases between the germline ends. DNA of the CDR3: TGTGCCTGGAGTTACAGGGCGCCAGAGACCCAGTACTTC. Translation: CAWSYRAPETQYF.

This chain uses TRBV25-1 with TRBJ2-7; TRBD1 is a possible D gene (5 bases). The CDR3 extends over 16 amino acids. V shed 6 bases and J shed 2 bases, with 20 bases lying between them. Germline loops: CDR1 MGHDK, CDR2 SYGVNS. The CDR3: CASSRPGQGSAYEQYF. The DNA of the CDR3 is TGTGCCAGCAGCCGCCCCGGGCAGGGCAGCGCCTACGAGCAGTACTTC.

This clone was counted once. The chain carries TRBV4-1 and TRBJ1-2; 7 bases line up with TRBD1. V lost 0 bases to trimming and J lost 1 base; unmatched junction nucleotides: 5. This CDR3 region has 16 residues. CDR1 MGHRA and CDR2 YSYEKL come from the germline V gene. CDR3 sequence (DNA): TGCGCCAGCAGCCAAGATTCGGGACAGATTAACTATGGCTACACCTTC. Its translation: CASSQDSGQINYGYTF.

The V gene is TRBV19, the J gene TRBJ2-1; TRBD1 is a possible D gene (6 bases). CDR3 length equals 15 residues. Trimming pared 5 bases from V and 8 bases from J, leaving 19 bases between. CDR1 is LNHDA and CDR2 is SQIVND in the germline V gene (reference sequence). The CDR3 spells CASSSPLGRGDEQFF. As DNA, the CDR3 is TGTGCCAGTAGTTCCCCCCTTGGCAGGGGCGATGAGCAGTTCTTC.

The CDR3 DNA reads TGTGCCAGCAGTCTGGGTGGGACCCCAGGGGACACCATATATTTT. It translates to CASSLGGTPGDTIYF. The rearrangement uses TRBV28 and TRBJ1-3; D might be TRBD1 (6 bases). The CDR3 loop spans 15 amino acids. The germline V and J ends were trimmed by 5 bases and 8 bases, with 19 bases remaining between them. Germline V gene sequence: CDR1 MDHEN, CDR2 SYDVKM.

The V call is TRBV4-1, the J call TRBJ2-1; TRBD2 matches 9 bases. The germline CDR1 and CDR2 sequences are MGHRA and YSYEKL. Trimming cost V 0 bases and J 7 bases; bases outside gene matches: 7. The CDR3 loop spans 16 amino acids. DNA for the CDR3: TGCGCCAGCAGCCAAGATTTAGCGGGAGCGCGTAATGAGCAGTTCTTC. Protein sequence: CASSQDLAGARNEQFF.

This chain connects TRBV14 to TRBJ1-2, with no clear D. Looked up from germline, CDR1 is SGHDN and CDR2 is FVKESK. The V end lost 6 bases, the J end lost 6 bases, and 5 bases lay between the germline ends. The CDR3 spans 10 residues. DNA for the CDR3: TGTGCCAGCAGGGGAGATGGCTACACCTTC. It specifies CASRGDGYTF.

J is TRBJ2-5 and V is TRBV7-8; TRBD2 is a possible D gene (7 bases). The CDR3 sequence is 15 residues long. In germline, CDR1 is SGHVS, CDR2 FQNEAQ. V dropped 0 bases and J dropped 5 bases, with 13 bases sitting between them. DNA for the CDR3: TGTGCCAGCAGCTTAGCGGGGGGGCGTGGGGAGACCCAGTACTTC. This sequence encodes CASSLAGGRGETQYF.

Only a few counts were recorded for this clone. The chain has TRBV9 and TRBJ2-1; 14 bases agree with TRBD2. The CDR3 is 17 residues long. Losses at the gene ends were 4 bases for V and 9 bases for J; bases not matched to a gene: 12. CDR1 and CDR2 from the germline V gene are SGDLS and YYNGEE. CDR3 coding DNA: TGTGCCAGCAGCCCTAGCTCGGGGACTAGCGGGAGTGCTGAGCAGTTCTTC. It encodes CASSPSSGTSGSAEQFF.

The chain employs TRBV5-5 and TRBJ1-5; D uncertain. Trimming took 4 bases from V and 9 from J, leaving 17 bases between them. The CDR3 extends over 14 amino acids. CDR1 is SGHKS and CDR2 is YYEKEE in the germline V gene (reference sequence). The CDR3 region is CASSLPPAGGPQHF. The DNA for the CDR3 is TGTGCCAGCAGCCTTCCCCCTGCGGGTGGGCCCCAGCATTTT.

This clone was seen once. This rearrangement joins TRBV27 to TRBJ2-1; a possible D gene is TRBD1 (5 bases). From germline, CDR1 is MNHEY and CDR2 SMNVEV (reference sequence). The CDR3 spans 15 residues. V lost 5 bases and J 5 bases, leaving 16 bases between the germline ends. DNA for the CDR3: TGTGCCAGCAGTCCAGGGCCCCCCAAGCACAATGAGCAGTTCTTC. It yields the protein CASSPGPPKHNEQFF.

V is TRBV5-6 and J is TRBJ2-7; 8 nucleotides agree with TRBD1. The V gene's germline CDR1 is SGHDT and CDR2 YYEEEE. The CDR3 sequence is 15 residues long. J lost 6 bases, V lost 0 bases, and 8 bases had no gene match. CDR3 bases: TGTGCCAGCAGCTTGGGTCCAGGGGGCTCGGGCGAGCAGTACTTC. Translating it yields CASSLGPGGSGEQYF.

The CDR3 sequence: CASSRSGSPYNEQFF. CDR3 sequence (DNA): TGTGCCAGCAGCCGTAGCGGGAGTCCCTACAATGAGCAGTTCTTC. The gene calls are TRBV7-2 and TRBJ2-1; the match to TRBD2 covers 9 bases. With 5 bases clipped from V and 2 bases from J, the junction kept 4 bases outside the gene matches. Germline CDR1 is SGHTA and CDR2 is FQGNSA. This CDR3 comprises 15 residues.

The chain links TRBV15 to TRBJ1-5; 8 bases line up with TRBD1. CDR3 length: 17 residues. V was clipped by 3 bases and J by 9 bases; unmatched bases: 16. Germline V gene data show CDR1 as LNHNV and CDR2 as YYDKDF (reference sequence). CDR3 in DNA: TGTGCCACCAGCAGCACCACACAACAGGGGGTGCTCCGGCCCCAGCATTTT. This sequence encodes CATSSTTQQGVLRPQHF.